In this sample, the clone carrying this TCR beta chain is large. Its target is not known. The same CDR3 can be traced to other DNA sequences in this sample. V lost 4 bases and J lost 0, with 14 bases in between. Germline V gene data show CDR1 as SGHNT and CDR2 as YYREEE (reference sequence). The CDR3 consists of 16 residues. The PCR contained 60 Vbeta and 13 Jbeta primers. Assay used: immunoSEQ multiplex PCR; TCRdb lists only in-frame clones, some missing. The sample lists more than 90,000 clones, about 79% occurring once. The data were obtained in a study of cytomegalovirus exposure and HLA in healthy donors. Study at large: In a previous analysis, around 110 million unique TCR beta sequences were found from 150 million to 200 million T cells.

Study-wide results and caveats: TCR association rates varied by HLA locus in a later analysis, with DRB1 highest and HLA-C lowest. The later analysis indicated that the majority of CMV-associated TCR beta chains appeared HLA-restricted.

The specimen sequenced was PBMCs. The chain recombines TRBV5-4 with TRBJ2-4; TRBD2 might be the D (6 bases). The clonotype was recovered from a woman younger than 30 in good health and CMV-seropositive. The CDR3: CASSTRDFIAKNIQYF. The CDR3 coding sequence is TGTGCCAGCAGCACCCGGGACTTTATAGCCAAAAACATTCAGTACTTC.